This T cell receptor beta chain was obtained from a study of blood T cell repertoires in COVID-19. At the level of the study: From the United States, Italy and Spain came samples of acute and convalescent COVID-19. T cells, B-cell-depleted T cells, or PBMCs supplied cDNA or gDNA.

Here immunoSEQ multiplex PCR was the method, and the copy in TCRdb shows in-frame clones only, minus some. The sample shows around 110,000 clones, roughly four fifths of them seen only once. In regard to this clone: The sample carries other DNA sequences with the same CDR3.

This TCR derives from a man in his 70s with active or convalescent COVID-19. The sequenced sample consisted of peripheral blood.

In nucleotides, the CDR3 is TGTGCCAGCAGCTTATCAACTACTGGAAACACCATATATTTT. Translating it yields CASSLSTTGNTIYF. The chain recombines TRBV7-9 with TRBJ1-3, with D uncertain. Germline V gives CDR1 SEHNR, CDR2 FQNEAQ (reference sequence). V was pared by 2 bases and J by 2 bases, with 7 bases between. The CDR3 has 14 residues.